This TCR beta chain was recorded in a study of T cell responses to AZD1222 COVID-19 vaccine. Whole-study findings and limits: CD4 TCRs covered the whole spike, strongest at regions 160-218 and 743-854. Targets within unmutated variant regions were reportedly found for nearly half of spike-specific TCRs.

With 9 bases clipped from V and 5 bases from J, the junction kept 7 bases outside the gene matches. Germline CDR1 reads MDHEN; CDR2 reads SYDVKM. CDR3 length: 14 amino acids. About this clone itself: Its antigen remains unknown.

Some clones are missing from TCRdb's copy, which holds only in-frame ones; the method was immunoSEQ multiplex PCR. The sample records fewer than 80,000 clones, 79% being singletons. This material consisted of peripheral blood, taken on day 0 of MenACWY control vaccination. The TCR was taken from an adult in good health. The rearrangement joins TRBV28 to TRBJ2-5, with 12 bases aligning to TRBD2. The CDR3 DNA is TGTGCCAGTTCCGGGACTAGCGGGTCTGAGACCCAGTACTTC. It specifies CASSGTSGSETQYF.